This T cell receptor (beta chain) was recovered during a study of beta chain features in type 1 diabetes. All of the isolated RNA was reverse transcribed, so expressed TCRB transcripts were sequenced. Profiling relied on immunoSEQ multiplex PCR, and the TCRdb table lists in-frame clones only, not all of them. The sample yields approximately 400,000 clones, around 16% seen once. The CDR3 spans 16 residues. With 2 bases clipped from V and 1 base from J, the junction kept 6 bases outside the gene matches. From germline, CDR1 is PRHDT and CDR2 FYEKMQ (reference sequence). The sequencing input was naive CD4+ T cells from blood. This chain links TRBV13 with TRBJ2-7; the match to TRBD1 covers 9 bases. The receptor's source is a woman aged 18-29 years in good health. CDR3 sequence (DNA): TGTGCCAGCAGCTTAAGATGGACAGGGGTTTCCTACGAGCAGTACTTC. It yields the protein CASSLRWTGVSYEQYF.